This is a list of T cell receptor beta chains from one sample in a study of shared clonotypes between healthy human individuals. The assay was immunoSEQ multiplex PCR, and TCRdb's table has in-frame clones only and misses some. The repertoire holds 1.5 million to 2.5 million clones, with about 95% as singletons. The sample consisted of naive CD8+ T cells sorted from blood. These receptors all come from a man younger than 30 in good health. CDR3s include the opening cysteine and the closing phenylalanine or tryptophan. A D gene is named only where the DNA matches it firmly. For some rows the clone size is stated as once, few or many, or as a class when expanded; others skip it.

j_call clone_size v_call d_call cdr3_aa cdr3_nt
TRBJ1-2 NA TRBV7-6 TRBD1 CASSSTGDGYTF TGTGCCAGCAGCTCGACAGGGGATGGCTACACCTTC
TRBJ1-5 NA TRBV6-1 NA CASSEWGFGNQPQHF TGTGCCAGCAGTGAGTGGGGGTTTGGCAATCAGCCCCAGCATTTT
TRBJ2-3 NA TRBV4-1 NA CASSQGPSTDTQYF TGCGCCAGCAGCCAAGGCCCGAGCACAGATACGCAGTATTTT
TRBJ2-1 NA TRBV4-2 TRBD2 CASSQDEAGGPSEQFF TGTGCCAGCAGCCAAGATGAAGCGGGGGGGCCTTCTGAGCAGTTCTTC
TRBJ2-3 NA TRBV5-5 NA CASSLGIDSTDTQYF TGTGCCAGCAGCTTGGGAATTGACTCCACAGATACGCAGTATTTT
TRBJ2-7 NA TRBV5-4 NA CASSLGSLEQYF TGTGCCAGCAGCTTGGGCAGTCTGGAGCAGTACTTC
TRBJ2-6 NA TRBV28 TRBD1 CASSPGTGAFSGANVLTF TGTGCCAGCAGTCCAGGGACAGGGGCTTTCTCTGGGGCCAACGTCCTGACTTTC
TRBJ2-3 NA TRBV5-5 NA CASSWLSDTQYF TGTGCCAGCAGCTGGTTGTCAGATACGCAGTATTTT
TRBJ2-2 NA TRBV14 TRBD1 CASSPGTGANTGELFF TGTGCCAGCAGCCCAGGGACAGGGGCGAACACCGGGGAGCTGTTTTTT
TRBJ2-7 NA TRBV6-5 TRBD2 CASSYSTGLEAYEQYF TGTGCCAGCAGTTACTCGACGGGACTAGAGGCCTACGAGCAGTACTTC
TRBJ1-6 NA TRBV7-9 NA CASSLVPGYNSPLHF TGTGCCAGCAGCTTAGTTCCAGGTTATAATTCACCCCTCCACTTT
TRBJ2-1 NA TRBV5-1 NA CASSPGVYNEQFF TGCGCCAGCAGCCCCGGAGTTTACAATGAGCAGTTCTTC
TRBJ1-5 NA TRBV25-1 NA CASSEEGVNQPQHF TGTGCCAGCAGTGAAGAGGGGGTCAATCAGCCCCAGCATTTT
TRBJ1-3 NA TRBV19 NA CASRNGLSGNTIYF TGTGCCAGTAGGAACGGTCTCTCTGGAAACACCATATATTTT
TRBJ2-1 NA TRBV5-6 NA CASSLAAANEQFF TGTGCCAGCAGCTTGGCGGCGGCCAATGAGCAGTTCTTC
TRBJ2-3 NA TRBV30 NA CAWSEGGAIDTQYF TGTGCCTGGAGTGAGGGGGGGGCTATAGATACGCAGTATTTT
TRBJ2-7 NA TRBV5-5 NA CASSLVGDPRDEQYF TGTGCCAGCAGCTTGGTTGGGGACCCTCGAGACGAGCAGTACTTC
TRBJ2-7 NA TRBV5-1 NA CASSQDRSYEQYF TGCGCCAGCAGCCAAGACAGGTCCTACGAGCAGTACTTC
TRBJ2-7 once TRBV4-1 TRBD2 CASSQAGGAEQYF TGCGCCAGCAGCCAAGCGGGAGGGGCTGAGCAGTACTTC
TRBJ2-7 NA TRBV4-2 NA CASSQGGYEQYF TGTGCCAGCAGCCAAGGAGGCTACGAGCAGTACTTC
TRBJ2-5 NA TRBV2 NA CASHAPQYQETQYF TGTGCCAGCCACGCACCGCAGTACCAAGAGACCCAGTACTTC
TRBJ1-1 NA TRBV10-2 NA CASSESGNEAFF TGCGCCAGCAGTGAATCCGGGAATGAAGCTTTCTTT